These 29 T cell receptor beta chains were all obtained from the same sample, sequenced in a study of blood T cell repertoires in COVID-19. Sequencing was performed with immunoSEQ multiplex PCR; in TCRdb, only in-frame clones are kept and a portion is missing. This table has about 400,000 clones, about nine tenths appearing once. The source material was peripheral blood. The receptor set was obtained from a woman in her 30s with active or convalescent COVID-19.

The rearrangement links TRBV28 to TRBJ2-3; 11 bases map to TRBD1. From germline, CDR1 is MDHEN and CDR2 SYDVKM. CDR3 size: 18 residues. Trimming cost V 5 bases and J 1 base; bases outside gene matches: 11. The CDR3 DNA is TGTGCCAGCAGTCCCGGGACAGGGGGTATAGTGGGCACAGATACGCAGTATTTT. This gives the protein CASSPGTGGIVGTDTQYF.

The CDR3 reads CATAVDAGQTGTDTQYF. CDR3 DNA sequence: TGCGCCACCGCCGTGGACGCCGGACAGACCGGGACAGATACGCAGTATTTT. The chain combines TRBV10-1 with TRBJ2-3; tentatively, D is TRBD1 (6 bases). CDR1 and CDR2 from the germline V gene are WNHNN and SYGVQD (reference sequence). The CDR3 runs to 17 residues. With 10 bases removed from V and 3 bases from J, the gap between germline ends came to 26 bases.

The rearrangement links TRBV5-1 to TRBJ2-7; 7 bases align to TRBD1. Trimming removed 3 bases from V and 2 bases from J; junction bases left unmatched: 2. The germline CDR1 and CDR2 sequences are SGHRS and YFSETQ. The CDR3 totals 13 residues. This CDR3 is CASSSDRTYEQYF. DNA for the CDR3: TGCGCCAGCAGCTCGGACAGGACCTACGAGCAGTACTTC.

This clone has a single count. CDR3 in amino acids: CSASDRGDTEAFF. CDR3 DNA: TGCAGTGCTAGTGACAGGGGGGATACTGAAGCTTTCTTT. V gene TRBV20-1 combines with J gene TRBJ1-1, with 9 nucleotides matching TRBD1. J was trimmed by 5 bases and V by 3 bases; bases with no gene match: 4. CDR1 DFQATT and CDR2 SNEGSKA come from the germline V gene (reference sequence). This CDR3 region has 13 residues.

V is TRBV7-9 and J is TRBJ2-1; 8 bases match TRBD1. This CDR3 contains 12 residues. The germline V gene has CDR1 SEHNR and CDR2 FQNEAQ (reference sequence). J lost 12 bases, V lost 5 bases, and 6 bases had no gene match. CDR3 loop: CASSRIQGGQFF. The CDR3 DNA sequence: TGTGCCAGCAGCCGTATACAGGGGGGGCAGTTCTTC.

The rearrangement links TRBV6-1 to TRBJ1-2; D unclear. The CDR3 has 13 amino acids. The germline V gene has CDR1 MNHNS and CDR2 SASEGT. Deletions cut 3 bases from V and 5 bases from J, with 10 bases between. CDR3 sequence reads: CASSESQPYGYTF. The CDR3 coding sequence is TGTGCCAGCAGTGAGTCACAGCCTTATGGCTACACCTTC.

The rearrangement joins TRBV7-8 to TRBJ1-4; possible D gene TRBD1, 6 bases. Trimming removed 0 bases from V and 3 bases from J, with 17 bases in between. Germline V gene data show CDR1 as SGHVS and CDR2 as FQNEAQ. This CDR3 region has 18 residues. CDR3 DNA: TGTGCCAGCAGCTTAGCAGGAACCCCGGGACAAGCTAATGAAAAACTGTTTTTT. Its translation: CASSLAGTPGQANEKLFF. The full variable domain, with the rest looked up from reference TRBV7-8 and TRBJ1-4, is GAGVSQSPRYKVAKRGQDVALRCDPISGHVSLFWYQQALGQGPEFLTYFQNEAQLDKSGLPSDRFFAERPEGSVSTLKIQRTQQEDSAVYLCASSLAGTPGQANEKLFFGSGTQLSVL.

The chain employs TRBV7-9 and TRBJ1-1; TRBD1 agrees at 7 bases. Trimming at V came to 6 bases and at J to 4 bases, leaving 8 bases not matched to a gene. The CDR3 sequence is 14 residues long. Per germline, CDR1 SEHNR and CDR2 FQNEAQ (reference sequence). In DNA form, the CDR3 reads TGTGCCAGCAGGGCACCAGGGGGGAGCACTGAAGCTTTCTTT. Protein sequence: CASRAPGGSTEAFF. Using reference TRBV7-9 and TRBJ1-1 for the parts outside the CDR3, the full variable domain is DTGVSQNPRHKITKRGQNVTFRCDPISEHNRLYWYRQTLGQGPEFLTYFQNEAQLEKSRLLSDRFSAERPKGSFSTLEIQRTEQGDSAMYLCASRAPGGSTEAFFGQGTRLTVV.

The CDR3: CASSSGTSGSTFNEQFF. In nucleotides, the CDR3 is TGTGCCAGCAGCTCAGGGACTAGCGGGAGTACATTCAATGAGCAGTTCTTC. The genes are TRBV5-6 and TRBJ2-1; TRBD2 aligns across 14 bases. The CDR3 is made up of 17 amino acids. Germline V gene sequence: CDR1 SGHDT, CDR2 YYEEEE. Trimming removed 3 bases from V and 6 bases from J; junction bases left unmatched: 8.

The DNA of the CDR3 is TGTGCCAGCAGTCGTAGGGGTACTGAAGCTTTCTTT. Its protein product is CASSRRGTEAFF. The chain links TRBV11-2 to TRBJ1-1, with D perhaps TRBD1 (5 bases). The V and J ends lost 6 bases and 5 bases respectively, with 10 bases between them. Per the germline V gene, CDR1 is SGHAT and CDR2 is FQNNGV. This CDR3 is 12 amino acids long.

The genes are TRBV6-5 and TRBJ1-1; possible D gene TRBD1, 5 bases. The CDR3 is 13 amino acids. Trimming pared 4 bases from V and 4 bases from J, leaving 10 bases between. Germline values: CDR1 MNHEY, CDR2 SVGAGI. CDR3 in DNA: TGTGCCAGCAGTTTTGCCAGGGCCACTGAAGCTTTCTTT. Translated: CASSFARATEAFF.

The chain carries TRBV6-5 and TRBJ1-2; D is unresolved. The CDR3 totals 14 residues. Trimming removed 7 bases from V and 2 bases from J, with 14 bases in between. Germline V CDR1 and CDR2: MNHEY, SVGAGI. CDR3 region: CASTQGTVNYGYTF. For the CDR3, the DNA is TGTGCCAGCACCCAAGGAACAGTCAACTATGGCTACACCTTC.

This chain connects TRBV12-3 or TRBV12-4 to TRBJ1-2; D possibly corresponds to TRBD1 (5 bases). This CDR3 is built from 12 residues. The V and J ends lost 2 bases and 9 bases respectively, with 10 bases between them. The CDR3 region has the DNA TGTGCCAGCAGTTTATGGGGCGCGAGCTACACCTTC. Translated: CASSLWGASYTF.

V is TRBV28 and J is TRBJ1-5, with D perhaps TRBD1 (5 bases). Germline CDR1 reads MDHEN; CDR2 reads SYDVKM. The CDR3 length is 17 residues. Trimming removed 6 bases from V and 4 bases from J, with 22 bases in between. The CDR3 protein is CASSPVYQWGENQPQHF. The DNA for the CDR3 is TGTGCCAGCAGCCCGGTTTACCAGTGGGGGGAGAATCAGCCCCAGCATTTT.

This clone was observed once. This sequence joins TRBV6-1 and TRBJ2-7; TRBD2 is a possible D gene (6 bases). This CDR3 is 14 amino acids long. Germline values: CDR1 MNHNS, CDR2 SASEGT. The V end lost 0 bases, the J end lost 3 bases, and 9 bases lay between the germline ends. The CDR3 sequence is CASSEAWGDYEQYF. CDR3 bases: TGTGCCAGCAGTGAAGCTTGGGGGGACTACGAGCAGTACTTC.

The rearrangement uses TRBV11-2 and TRBJ1-1, with D possibly TRBD1 on 6 matching bases. From germline, CDR1 is SGHAT and CDR2 FQNNGV. The CDR3 runs to 14 residues. V was cut by 5 bases and J by 3 bases, with 13 bases left in between. The CDR3 DNA sequence: TGTGCCAGCAGCCTGACCCCAGGGGACACTGAAGCTTTCTTT. This sequence encodes CASSLTPGDTEAFF.

This clone appeared a single time. The chain couples TRBV10-1 to TRBJ1-6, with 8 nucleotides matching TRBD1. This CDR3 has 15 amino acids. CDR1 and CDR2 (germline): WNHNN, SYGVQD (reference sequence). J lost 9 bases, V lost 5 bases, and 9 bases had no gene match. The CDR3 DNA sequence: TGCGCCAGCAGTCACGGACAGGGAGCATCTTCACCCCTCCACTTT. It codes for CASSHGQGASSPLHF.

The V gene is TRBV10-1, the J gene TRBJ2-7; 11 nucleotides line up with TRBD1. Germline CDR1 and CDR2: WNHNN and SYGVQD (reference sequence). After removal of 6 bases from V and 4 bases from J, the junction contained 5 bases not matched to a gene. There are 14 residues in the CDR3. The CDR3 region has the DNA TGCGCCAGCAGCCAAGGACAGGGGGCATACGAGCAGTACTTC. This sequence encodes CASSQGQGAYEQYF.

V usage is TRBV19 and J usage is TRBJ1-4; D uncertain. Trimming left V 6 bases short and J 8 bases short, with 16 bases between. CDR3 size: 14 residues. Germline lookup yields CDR1 LNHDA and CDR2 SQIVND (reference sequence). Written as DNA, the CDR3 is TGTGCCAGTAGCGCCTACAGTGTCCAGGAAAAACTGTTTTTT. Translation gives CASSAYSVQEKLFF.

The chain employs TRBV18 and TRBJ1-5, with 9 bases aligning to TRBD1. CDR1 KGHSH and CDR2 LQKENI come from the germline V gene. There are 15 residues in the CDR3. Germline trimming cut 3 bases from V and 0 bases from J; bases unmatched to any gene: 0. CDR3 region: CASSPDRGSNQPQHF. CDR3 nucleotide sequence: TGTGCCAGCTCACCGGACAGGGGTAGCAATCAGCCCCAGCATTTT.

The chain carries TRBV7-8 and TRBJ2-1; a possible D gene is TRBD2 (5 bases). The CDR3 extends over 17 amino acids. Per germline, CDR1 SGHVS and CDR2 FQNEAQ. V was trimmed by 11 bases and J by 5 bases, leaving 28 bases between them. For the CDR3, the DNA is TGTGCCTTACAGAGGCCACAGAGGGATACGGGTCACAATGAGCAGTTCTTC. Translation: CALQRPQRDTGHNEQFF.

This chain links TRBV9 with TRBJ1-1; 8 bases map to TRBD1. The CDR3 totals 15 residues. Germline-derived CDR1 and CDR2 are SGDLS and YYNGEE. J was trimmed by 3 bases and V by 1 base; bases with no gene match: 5. DNA for the CDR3: TGTGCCAGCAGCGTACTGGCAGGGGGCTACACTGAAGCTTTCTTT. Its translation is CASSVLAGGYTEAFF.

This clone was observed once. The chain employs TRBV18 and TRBJ1-2; TRBD1 matches at 8 bases. Trimming removed 2 bases from V and 7 bases from J; junction bases left unmatched: 9. Germline V gene lookup returns CDR1 KGHSH and CDR2 LQKENI. The CDR3 consists of 15 residues. The CDR3 spells CASSPMTGDGSGYTF. In DNA, the CDR3 is TGTGCCAGCTCACCAATGACAGGGGATGGCTCTGGCTACACCTTC.

This clone is a singleton in its sample. V and J are TRBV7-9 and TRBJ2-5, with 9 positions matching TRBD1. The CDR3 loop spans 14 amino acids. CDR1 is SEHNR and CDR2 is FQNEAQ in the germline V gene (reference sequence). Trimming removed 1 base from V and 4 bases from J; junction bases left unmatched: 1. The CDR3 DNA reads as TGTGCCAGCAGCTTAGACAGGGGGCTAGAGACCCAGTACTTC. Residues: CASSLDRGLETQYF.

The rearrangement links TRBV6-5 to TRBJ2-1, with 7 bases fitting TRBD1. The CDR3 is made up of 15 amino acids. After removal of 6 bases from V and 0 bases from J, the junction contained 5 bases not matched to a gene. Germline V gene data show CDR1 as MNHEY and CDR2 as SVGAGI. CDR3 region: CASRVQGSSYNEQFF. For the CDR3, the DNA is TGTGCCAGCAGGGTACAGGGGAGCTCCTACAATGAGCAGTTCTTC.

The chain joins TRBV5-4 to TRBJ1-2; weak D call: TRBD1 (6 bases). V lost 1 base, J lost 0 bases, and 13 bases lay in between. The CDR3 loop spans 16 amino acids. Germline-derived CDR1 and CDR2 are SGHNT and YYREEE (reference sequence). CDR3 sequence: CASSLQGLRANYGYTF. Written as DNA, the CDR3 is TGTGCCAGCAGCTTGCAGGGGCTAAGAGCTAACTATGGCTACACCTTC.

The CDR3, as DNA: TGTGCCAGCAGTGAAGACTCGGGGGCTTTCTTT. Translating gives CASSEDSGAFF. This chain connects TRBV6-1 to TRBJ1-1; D ambiguous. The CDR3 covers 11 residues. Germline-derived CDR1 and CDR2 are MNHNS and SASEGT. V was clipped by 1 base and J by 11 bases, with 8 bases between them.

This clone was seen once. The chain couples TRBV9 to TRBJ2-2; 10 bases match TRBD2. The junction had 6 bases not matched to a gene; V was cut back by 2 bases and J by 5 bases. The germline V gene encodes CDR1 SGDLS and CDR2 YYNGEE. The CDR3 is 16 amino acids. CDR3 DNA sequence: TGTGCCAGCAGCGTCGGACTAGCGGAACTGACCGGGGAGCTGTTTTTT. Encoded protein: CASSVGLAELTGELFF.

The chain couples TRBV2 to TRBJ2-1, with 11 bases fitting TRBD2. CDR3 length: 15 amino acids. Germline V gene lookup returns CDR1 SNHLY and CDR2 FYNNEI. V trimming: 6 bases; J trimming: 5 bases; junction bases outside the gene matches: 6. The DNA for the CDR3 is TGTGCCAGCAGGGATCCGGGACTAGCGGACAATGAGCAGTTCTTC. This translates into CASRDPGLADNEQFF.